This T cell receptor beta chain derives from a study of Graves' ophthalmopathy and Graves' hyperthyroidism. Findings of the study overall: Its predictions of ophthalmopathy progression gave the model 60% to 71% sensitivity and about 78% specificity. Blood shared most expanded thyroid clonotypes above 0.001 frequency.

Hyperthyroidism patients were newly diagnosed, ill under 2 months, and aged 18 to 65 years. PBMCs were density-gradient isolated from approximately 9.8 ml fresh blood. Trimming at V came to 2 bases and at J to 1 base, leaving 3 bases not matched to a gene. There are 15 residues in the CDR3. In germline, CDR1 is SGHAT, CDR2 FQDESV (reference sequence). Comment on this clonotype: Its antigen is unknown.

Beta-chain TCR CDR3 regions were amplified from RNA transcripts. An opening RT-PCR round employed HTBI primers and preceded a second-round multiplex PCR. Using its own MiXCR run on the multiplex PCR reads, TCRdb lists one record per CDR3 protein. The sample consists of roughly 39,000 distinct CDR3 sequences, about half of them appearing once. The sequencing input was peripheral blood. The chain is built from TRBV11-1 and TRBJ2-7, with 9 positions matching TRBD2. This clonotype was sampled from an adult woman with stable Graves' hyperthyroidism. Written as DNA, the CDR3 is TGTGCCAGCAGCTTATGGGCGGGAGGGTCCTACGAGCAGTACTTC. Encoded protein: CASSLWAGGSYEQYF.